These 27 T cell receptor beta chains share one sample of origin, sequenced in a study of T cell responses to AZD1222 COVID-19 vaccine. The method was immunoSEQ multiplex PCR; TCRdb's version includes in-frame clones alone and lacks a portion of them. The table includes about 140,000 clones, about 91% detected once. Sequencing used peripheral blood, obtained on day 0 of AZD1222 vaccination. These TCRs come from an adult in good health.

The rearrangement joins TRBV20-1 to TRBJ1-5; D is ambiguous. CDR3 length: 12 amino acids. Per germline, CDR1 DFQATT and CDR2 SNEGSKA (reference sequence). V lost 3 bases to trimming and J lost 6 bases, with 9 bases between them. CDR3 bases: TGCAGTGCTAGTAGGGTTAGTCAGCCCCAGCATTTT. Its protein is CSASRVSQPQHF.

The rearrangement joins TRBV7-9 to TRBJ1-3; D perhaps matches TRBD1 (6 bases). The CDR3 runs 13 residues. Germline V gene data show CDR1 as SEHNR and CDR2 as FQNEAQ (reference sequence). V was clipped by 6 bases and J by 0 bases, with 6 bases between them. The CDR3 nucleotides read TGTGCCAGCAGAGGGGGCTCTGGAAACACCATATATTTT. It translates to CASRGGSGNTIYF.

This chain connects TRBV6-2 or TRBV6-3 to TRBJ1-1; the D is unclear. Germline values: CDR1 MNHEY, CDR2 SVGEGT. This CDR3 region has 11 residues. V was trimmed by 5 bases and J by 8 bases, leaving 9 bases between them. In DNA form, the CDR3 reads TGTGCCAGCAGTAGGGCCGCCGAAGCTTTCTTT. It specifies CASSRAAEAFF.

The genes are TRBV4-2 and TRBJ2-3; 8 bases are a match to TRBD2. CDR3 length: 17 residues. V lost 4 bases and J lost 3; bases outside the gene matches: 12. Germline lookup yields CDR1 LGHNA and CDR2 YNFKEQ. CDR3 in amino acids: CASSPQGTGGRTDTQYF. Here the CDR3 DNA reads TGTGCCAGCAGCCCCCAAGGTACGGGGGGGAGAACAGATACGCAGTATTTT.

The chain joins TRBV6-5 to TRBJ1-2; 7 bases fit TRBD1. This CDR3 is built from 14 residues. Germline V gene sequence: CDR1 MNHEY, CDR2 SVGAGI. V trimming: 2 bases; J trimming: 5 bases; junction bases outside the gene matches: 5. CDR3 region: CASSYVSGGYGYTF. In DNA, the CDR3 is TGTGCCAGCAGTTACGTTTCAGGGGGTTATGGCTACACCTTC.

The chain employs TRBV11-3 and TRBJ1-1; possible D gene TRBD1, 6 bases. Per the germline V gene, CDR1 is SGHNT and CDR2 is YENEEA. Trimming stripped 5 bases from V and 6 bases from J, with 16 bases between. This CDR3 spans 14 amino acids. CDR3 protein: CASSRGQGGSEAFF. CDR3 nucleotides: TGTGCCAGCAGCCGGGGGCAGGGCGGATCTGAAGCTTTCTTT.

The rearrangement uses TRBV6-1 and TRBJ2-7; 8 bases map to TRBD1. The CDR3 runs 17 residues. The trim removed 4 bases at V and 2 bases at J, leaving 13 bases unmatched. Germline V gene data show CDR1 as MNHNS and CDR2 as SASEGT. The CDR3 region is CASSVRASGTGAYEQYF. CDR3 nucleotide sequence: TGTGCCAGCAGTGTACGGGCGTCCGGGACAGGAGCCTACGAGCAGTACTTC.

V usage is TRBV5-1 and J usage is TRBJ1-1, with 8 bases identical to TRBD1. Germline loops: CDR1 SGHRS, CDR2 YFSETQ. This CDR3 region has 15 residues. The V segment lost 6 bases and the J segment 1 base; nucleotides outside the gene matches: 8. The CDR3 spells CASNAGGIENTEAFF. For the CDR3, the DNA is TGCGCCAGCAATGCAGGGGGCATTGAGAACACTGAAGCTTTCTTT.

This chain joins TRBV5-6 and TRBJ2-3, with TRBD2 matching 14 bases. After removal of 4 bases from V and 6 bases from J, the junction contained 7 bases not matched to a gene. Per germline, CDR1 SGHDT and CDR2 YYEEEE. This CDR3 has 16 residues. The chain's CDR3 is CASSVTSGGARDTQYF. CDR3 DNA sequence: TGTGCCAGCAGCGTGACTAGCGGGGGGGCAAGGGATACGCAGTATTTT.

V usage is TRBV25-1 and J usage is TRBJ2-1; perhaps TRBD2 as D (5 bases). CDR3 length equals 16 residues. V was pared by 1 base and J by 0 bases, with 10 bases between. Germline V gene lookup returns CDR1 MGHDK and CDR2 SYGVNS. The CDR3, as DNA: TGTGCCAGCAGTGAATCTCGGGGTAGCTCCTACAATGAGCAGTTCTTC. Encoded protein: CASSESRGSSYNEQFF.

The chain employs TRBV2 and TRBJ2-7; D not resolved. The CDR3 covers 14 residues. The germline gives CDR1 SNHLY, CDR2 FYNNEI. The germline V and J ends were trimmed by 3 bases and 1 base, with 10 bases remaining between them. CDR3 coding DNA: TGTGCCAGCAGTGATCCGCGCATGTCCTACGAGCAGTACTTC. Its protein product is CASSDPRMSYEQYF.

The chain joins TRBV6-5 to TRBJ1-5; TRBD1 matches 7 bases. After removal of 4 bases from V and 6 bases from J, the junction contained 3 bases not matched to a gene. The length of the CDR3 is 13 residues. Per the germline V gene, CDR1 is MNHEY and CDR2 is SVGAGI. CDR3 in DNA: TGTGCCAGCAGTTTACAGGGGACTCAGCCCCAGCATTTT. Its translation is CASSLQGTQPQHF.

The rearrangement uses TRBV2 and TRBJ2-7; perhaps TRBD2 as D (6 bases). Germline values: CDR1 SNHLY, CDR2 FYNNEI. This CDR3 region has 12 residues. V gave up 6 bases and J gave up 4 bases, with 10 bases separating them. CDR3 amino acids: CASSSGLYEQYF. In DNA form, the CDR3 reads TGTGCCAGCAGCTCGGGACTTTACGAGCAGTACTTC.

V and J are TRBV19 and TRBJ1-5, with D possibly being TRBD1 (6 bases). The CDR3 runs 14 residues. The V and J ends lost 5 bases and 7 bases respectively, with 15 bases between them. Germline V gene lookup returns CDR1 LNHDA and CDR2 SQIVND (reference sequence). The CDR3 spells CASSLQGGGQPQHF. The DNA for the CDR3 is TGTGCCAGTAGTTTACAGGGAGGAGGCCAGCCCCAGCATTTT.

This chain connects TRBV25-1 to TRBJ2-7, with TRBD2 identical over 13 bases. CDR1 MGHDK and CDR2 SYGVNS come from the germline V gene. V shed 3 bases and J 6 bases; nucleotides not matched to a gene: 5. The CDR3 runs to 15 residues. DNA of the CDR3: TGTGCCAGCAGTGAGCCCGGACTAGCGGGAGTCGAGCAGTACTTC. Translating it yields CASSEPGLAGVEQYF.

This chain uses TRBV4-3 with TRBJ1-6; TRBD1 matches 9 bases. The V segment lost 2 bases and the J segment 9 bases; nucleotides outside the gene matches: 2. In germline, CDR1 is LGHNA, CDR2 YSLEER. CDR3 length: 14 amino acids. The CDR3 sequence: CASSQTGGPSPLHF. The CDR3 nucleotides read TGCGCCAGCAGCCAAACAGGGGGCCCTTCACCCCTCCACTTT.

The gene calls are TRBV23-1 and TRBJ2-7; no clear D gene. TRBV23-1 is marked as an open reading frame, function uncertain. The ends were cut back, 0 bases at V and 5 bases at J, with 11 bases in the middle. This CDR3 region has 14 residues. The CDR3 protein is CASSQSPPVNEQYF. The CDR3 DNA is TGCGCCAGCAGTCAATCCCCCCCGGTCAACGAGCAGTACTTC.

V is TRBV5-1 and J is TRBJ2-3, with 9 bases identical to TRBD1. Germline loops: CDR1 SGHRS, CDR2 YFSETQ. The CDR3 totals 16 residues. Trimming cost V 5 bases and J 5 bases; bases outside gene matches: 12. CDR3 nucleotides: TGCGCCAGCAGGTCGCCCGGGACAGGGTTCGGAGATACGCAGTATTTT. Translation gives CASRSPGTGFGDTQYF.

This clone was observed a handful of times. A junction end diverges from the germline sequence, so it may reflect a read error. The rearrangement uses TRBV7-2 and TRBJ2-7; 7 nucleotides line up with TRBD1. The CDR3 is made up of 13 amino acids. CDR1 is SGHTA, CDR2 FQGNSA, per germline. This CDR3 is CASRLGQASEQYF. CDR3 DNA: TGTGCCAGCAGATTAGGACAGGCGTCCGAGCAGTACTTC.

V and J are TRBV12-3 or TRBV12-4 and TRBJ1-1; D remains unclear. The CDR3 runs to 13 residues. V dropped 7 bases and J dropped 0 bases, with 9 bases sitting between them. The CDR3 loop is CASTLYLNTEAFF. The CDR3 DNA is TGTGCCAGCACCCTATACCTGAACACTGAAGCTTTCTTT.

The gene calls are TRBV12-5 and TRBJ2-4; no clear D. The CDR3 length is 18 residues. Germline V CDR1 and CDR2: LGHNT, FRNRAP. V was shortened by 0 bases and J by 0 bases, with 15 bases between the two germline ends. In nucleotides, the CDR3 is TGTGCTAGTGGTTTGGTAAGGGATGTTTTCATAGCCAAAAACATTCAGTACTTC. Encoded protein: CASGLVRDVFIAKNIQYF.

The J gene is TRBJ2-3, the V gene TRBV19, with D perhaps matching TRBD1 or TRBD2 (5 bases each). Trimming took 6 bases from V and 0 from J, leaving 13 bases between them. CDR1 and CDR2 from the germline V gene are LNHDA and SQIVND (reference sequence). This CDR3 contains 15 residues. CDR3 amino acids: CASRRLGASTDTQYF. In DNA, the CDR3 is TGTGCCAGTAGGCGCCTCGGGGCGAGCACAGATACGCAGTATTTT. The complete variable domain, with remaining parts taken from reference TRBV19 and TRBJ2-3, reads DGGITQSPKYLFRKEGQNVTLSCEQNLNHDAMYWYRQDPGQGLRLIYYSQIVNDFQKGDIAEGYSVSREKKESFPLTVTSAQKNPTAFYLCASRRLGASTDTQYFGPGTRLTVL.

The chain recombines TRBV2 with TRBJ2-2; 9 positions agree with TRBD2. Germline V gene lookup returns CDR1 SNHLY and CDR2 FYNNEI. Trimming took 0 bases from V and 7 from J; bases not matched to a gene: 3. The CDR3 is made up of 15 amino acids. Here the CDR3 DNA reads TGTGCCAGCAGTGAAGCGCTAGCGGGGTACGGGGAGCTGTTTTTT. Amino acids: CASSEALAGYGELFF. Full variable domain (outside the CDR3, taken from reference TRBV2 and TRBJ2-2): EPEVTQTPSHQVTQMGQEVILRCVPISNHLYFYWYRQILGQKVEFLVSFYNNEISEKSEIFDDQFSVERPDGSNFTLKIRSTKLEDSAMYFCASSEALAGYGELFFGEGSRLTVL.

The chain carries TRBV10-2 and TRBJ1-1; no firm D call. The CDR3 length is 13 residues. From germline, CDR1 is WSHSY and CDR2 SAAADI. V was pared by 6 bases and J by 0 bases, with 8 bases between. As DNA, the CDR3 is TGCGCCAGCAGGTGGACGGTGAACACTGAAGCTTTCTTT. This translates into CASRWTVNTEAFF.

The chain employs TRBV4-3 and TRBJ1-5; D not resolved. Trimming pared 0 bases from V and 3 bases from J, leaving 9 bases between. Germline V CDR1 and CDR2: LGHNA, YSLEER. The CDR3 covers 15 residues. CDR3 coding DNA: TGCGCCAGCAGCCAAGATCAGGCAGCCAATCAGCCCCAGCATTTT. As protein: CASSQDQAANQPQHF.

This rearrangement joins TRBV27 to TRBJ2-7; 9 nucleotides agree with TRBD2. In germline, CDR1 is MNHEY, CDR2 SMNVEV (reference sequence). Losses at the gene ends were 6 bases for V and 12 bases for J; bases not matched to a gene: 12. The CDR3 is 13 amino acids. CDR3 bases: TGTGCCAGCAGACCCCTACCGGGACTAGCTCCGTACTTC. The encoded protein is CASRPLPGLAPYF.

The J gene is TRBJ2-7, the V gene TRBV7-9; D not resolved. Trimming removed 11 bases from V and 2 bases from J, with 4 bases in between. The CDR3 contains 9 residues. Looked up from germline, CDR1 is SEHNR and CDR2 is FQNEAQ (reference sequence). CDR3 bases: TGTGCCGGGACCTACGAGCAGTACTTC. The encoded protein is CAGTYEQYF.